What follows are 3 T cell receptor beta chains derived from one specimen sequenced in a study of T cell responses to AZD1222 COVID-19 vaccine. Method: immunoSEQ multiplex PCR; TCRdb's copy keeps in-frame clones and lacks some. This sample has some 120,000 clones, with less than 90% found just once. Specimen: peripheral blood, collected on day 0 of AZD1222 vaccination. Every receptor here comes from an adult in good health.

V gene TRBV18 combines with J gene TRBJ1-1, with 8 bases lining up with TRBD1. The junction had 3 bases not matched to a gene; V was cut back by 8 bases and J by 1 base. There are 13 residues in the CDR3. Germline V gives CDR1 KGHSH, CDR2 LQKENI. This chain's CDR3 is CASGQGENTEAFF. The CDR3 DNA follows: TGTGCCAGCGGACAGGGAGAGAACACTGAAGCTTTCTTT.

V gene TRBV4-1 combines with J gene TRBJ1-1; 9 positions agree with TRBD1. Germline V gene data show CDR1 as MGHRA and CDR2 as YSYEKL. The CDR3 contains 14 residues. The junction had 0 bases not matched to a gene; V was cut back by 2 bases and J by 2 bases. The CDR3, as DNA: TGCGCCAGCAGCCAAACAGGGGGCAACACTGAAGCTTTCTTT. It is translated as CASSQTGGNTEAFF.

The J gene is TRBJ1-2, the V gene TRBV12-3 or TRBV12-4, with 9 bases identical to TRBD1. This CDR3 has 13 residues. J was trimmed by 4 bases and V by 6 bases; bases with no gene match: 3. The CDR3 sequence: CASSRTGAYGYTF. For the CDR3, the DNA is TGTGCCAGCAGCCGGACAGGGGCCTATGGCTACACCTTC.